Included here is one T cell receptor (beta chain) sequence, with context. This record comes from a study of control samples from healthy donors and cancer patients. Data came from immunoSEQ multiplex PCR; TCRdb stores just in-frame clones and leaves some out. The sample records roughly 120,000 clones, roughly 91% being singletons. The CDR3 is 11 amino acids. CDR1 and CDR2 from the germline V gene are MNHEY and SMNVEV (reference sequence). The V and J genes are TRBV27 and TRBJ2-7; no clear D. The sequenced material came from PBMCs. This TCR was recovered from a man aged 45 to 65 with head and neck cancer. CDR3 in amino acids: CEGFDSYEQYF. CDR3 DNA sequence: TGTGAAGGTTTCGACTCCTACGAGCAGTACTTC.